The 13 T cell receptor beta chains in this list originate from one sample, sequenced in a study of CD8+CD57+ T cells in acquired aplastic anemia. CDR3 and TCR beta VDJ profiling relied on genomic DNA as the template. TCRdb reanalysed the reads using MiXCR and keeps one entry per CDR3 protein. The sample lists some 410,000 distinct CDR3 sequences; 65% to 80% were seen once. Sample: sorted CD4+, CD8+, or CD8+CD57+ T cells (not recorded which) from PBMCs. The receptors derive from a human donor in good health, serving as a control.

The chain recombines TRBV20-1 with TRBJ2-2; D is unclear. Germline CDR1 and CDR2: DFQATT and SNEGSKA (reference sequence). This CDR3 comprises 12 residues. V was trimmed by 1 base and J by 5 bases, leaving 5 bases between them. In DNA form, the CDR3 reads TGCAGTGCTAGAGCACCGACCGGGGAGCTGTTTTTT. Translated, it gives CSARAPTGELFF.

This chain uses TRBV19 with TRBJ2-7; D not resolved. Germline CDR1 reads LNHDA; CDR2 reads SQIVND (reference sequence). This CDR3 comprises 13 residues. V lost 8 bases, J lost 0 bases, and 11 bases lay in between. The CDR3 DNA sequence: TGTGCCAGTGCGTCTAAGTCCTCCTACGAGCAGTACTTC. Protein sequence: CASASKSSYEQYF.

This clonotype has a count of ten or more. The rearrangement uses TRBV6-5 and TRBJ1-4, with D possibly TRBD1 on 6 matching bases. CDR3 length equals 16 residues. V was shortened by 10 bases and J by 4 bases, with 22 bases between the two germline ends. The germline V gene has CDR1 MNHEY and CDR2 SVGAGI. The CDR3, as DNA: TGTGCCACTCAGTCTCTCGGCAGGGGTTATAATGAAAAACTGTTTTTT. Amino acids: CATQSLGRGYNEKLFF.

The gene calls are TRBV20-1 and TRBJ2-1, with 11 bases matching TRBD2. Germline loops: CDR1 DFQATT, CDR2 SNEGSKA (reference sequence). Trimming at V came to 3 bases and at J to 6 bases, leaving 7 bases not matched to a gene. The CDR3 has 15 amino acids. The CDR3 sequence: CSASDSGGAINEQFF. CDR3 nucleotide sequence: TGCAGTGCTAGTGATAGCGGGGGGGCTATCAATGAGCAGTTCTTC.

Concerning this clonotype: At one of its ends the junction is not consistent with the germline gene, which may arise from a read error. The rearrangement uses TRBV19 and TRBJ1-2, with D perhaps TRBD1 (5 bases). The CDR3 is 14 residues long. In germline, CDR1 is LNHDA, CDR2 SQIVND (reference sequence). As DNA, the CDR3 is TGTGCCAGCAGTAGGGGTCAGGGTAGTCGGGGCTCCACCTTC. This sequence encodes CASSRGQGSRGSTF. Variable domain in full (rest from reference TRBV19 and TRBJ1-2): DGGITQSPKYLFRKEGQNVTLSCEQNLNHDAMYWYRQDPGQGLRLIYYSQIVNDFQKGDIAEGYSVSREKKESFPLTVTSAQKNPTAFYLCASSRGQGSRGSTFGSGTRLTVV.

This clonotype was seen at least ten times. The CDR3 sequence is CASSLTGKETQYF. CDR3 DNA: TGTGCCAGCAGCCTCACAGGGAAGGAGACCCAGTACTTC. This chain joins TRBV12-3 or TRBV12-4 and TRBJ2-5; weak D call: TRBD1 (6 bases). The CDR3 sequence is 13 residues long. The V gene lost 6 bases and the J gene lost 5 bases, with 13 bases spanning the gap.

The gene calls are TRBV5-6 and TRBJ1-2, with 9 bases aligning to TRBD1. V was clipped by 2 bases and J by 8 bases; unmatched bases: 1. The CDR3 runs 12 residues. Germline values: CDR1 SGHDT, CDR2 YYEEEE. The DNA of the CDR3 is TGTGCCAGCAGCTTCGGACAGGGGGGCTACACCTTC. This sequence encodes CASSFGQGGYTF.

The J gene is TRBJ1-1, the V gene TRBV20-1; D not certain. The CDR3 is 13 residues long. V was trimmed by 0 bases and J by 0 bases, leaving 5 bases between them. Germline V gene sequence: CDR1 DFQATT, CDR2 SNEGSKA (reference sequence). CDR3 sequence (DNA): TGCAGTGCTAGAGAACACTTGAACACTGAAGCTTTCTTT. As protein: CSAREHLNTEAFF.

The CDR3 here is CARAFAGGDEQFF. In DNA, the CDR3 is TGTGCCAGGGCGTTTGCTGGGGGGGATGAGCAGTTCTTC. The chain is built from TRBV7-2 and TRBJ2-1; 7 bases line up with TRBD2. Trimming cost V 9 bases and J 8 bases; bases outside gene matches: 10. Germline loops: CDR1 SGHTA, CDR2 FQGNSA. This CDR3 has 13 amino acids. Based on the CDR3 plus reference TRBV7-2 and TRBJ2-1, the full variable domain is GAGVSQSPSNKVTEKGKDVELRCDPISGHTALYWYRQSLGQGLEFLIYFQGNSAPDKSGLPSDRFSAERTGGSVSTLTIQRTQQEDSAVYLCARAFAGGDEQFFGPGTRLTVL.

This clonotype was counted between two and nine times. The chain is built from TRBV6-5 and TRBJ1-3; 9 bases agree with TRBD1. CDR1 is MNHEY, CDR2 SVGAGI, per germline. There are 16 residues in the CDR3. Trimming at V came to 2 bases and at J to 4 bases, leaving 6 bases not matched to a gene. Written as DNA, the CDR3 is TGTGCCAGCAGTTACGAGGGACAGGGATCGGGAAACACCATATATTTT. Translation gives CASSYEGQGSGNTIYF.

This clonotype appeared once. The chain recombines TRBV9 with TRBJ2-3, with D unclear. The V gene lost 3 bases and the J gene lost 15 bases, with 23 bases spanning the gap. The length of the CDR3 is 14 residues. Germline-derived CDR1 and CDR2 are SGDLS and YYNGEE. This CDR3 reads CASSDSGANVLTYF. The CDR3 coding sequence is TGTGCCAGCAGCGATTCTGGAGCCAACGTCCTGACTTATTTT.

The rearrangement joins TRBV12-3 or TRBV12-4 to TRBJ2-3, with TRBD2 matching 9 bases. Germline trimming cut 6 bases from V and 9 bases from J; bases unmatched to any gene: 16. The CDR3 runs to 16 residues. As DNA, the CDR3 is TGTGCCAGCAGGGTGGCAGGTAGAAGCGGGGGGACAACGCAGTATTTT. Amino acid sequence: CASRVAGRSGGTTQYF.

This chain links TRBV2 with TRBJ1-3; unclear D gene. Germline V gives CDR1 SNHLY, CDR2 FYNNEI. V lost 7 bases and J lost 0, with 13 bases in between. The CDR3 extends over 15 amino acids. The CDR3 DNA reads TGTGCCAGCACTTTGACCGATAGCTCTGGAAACACCATATATTTT. Translated, it gives CASTLTDSSGNTIYF.